Sequencing of this TCR beta chain was carried out in a study of T cell changes during pregnancy in multiple sclerosis. Sequencing used immunoSEQ multiplex PCR; TCRdb keeps in-frame clones, though not all of them. The table records over 50,000 clones, 88% of them present only once. V trimming: 4 bases; J trimming: 1 base; junction bases outside the gene matches: 8. The CDR3 totals 16 residues. This TCR came from a female donor with multiple sclerosis, enrolled in a pregnancy study. The sequences come from peripheral blood, collected in the first trimester of pregnancy. The gene calls are TRBV5-3 and TRBJ2-4; 7 nucleotides align to TRBD1. TRBV5-3 is marked as an open reading frame, function uncertain. CDR3 DNA: TGTGCCAGAAGCCTACAGGGGCAGATGGCCAAAAACATTCAGTACTTC. This sequence encodes CARSLQGQMAKNIQYF.